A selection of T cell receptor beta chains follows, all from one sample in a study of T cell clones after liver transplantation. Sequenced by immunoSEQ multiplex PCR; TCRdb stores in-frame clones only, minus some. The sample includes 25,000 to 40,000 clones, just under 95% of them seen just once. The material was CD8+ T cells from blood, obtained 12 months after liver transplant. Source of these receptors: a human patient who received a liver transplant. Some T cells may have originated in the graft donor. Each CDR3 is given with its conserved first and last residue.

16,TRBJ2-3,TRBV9,CASSVDPQISTDTQYF
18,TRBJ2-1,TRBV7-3,CASSLFPGDGEGGNEQFF
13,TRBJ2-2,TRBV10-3,CAISESSTGELFF
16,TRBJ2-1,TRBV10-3,CAISGTSGASYNEQFF
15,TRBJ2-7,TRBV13,CASSTGTGVSYEQYF
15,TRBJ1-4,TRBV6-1,CASSEKTGRGEKLFF
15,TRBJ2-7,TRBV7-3,CASSLIRGRPLEQYF
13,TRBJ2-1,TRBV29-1,CSVEGGSYNEQFF
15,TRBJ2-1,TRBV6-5,CASSYLYQSPDEQFF
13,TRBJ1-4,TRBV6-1,CASSERINEKLFF
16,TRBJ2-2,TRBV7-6,CASSWGGTANTGELFF
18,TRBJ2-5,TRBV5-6,CASSSGTSGWGTVETQYF
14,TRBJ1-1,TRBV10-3,CAISGDSLNTEAFF
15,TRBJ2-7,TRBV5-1,CASSLAGGSPYEQYF
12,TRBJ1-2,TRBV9,CASSAVVYGYTF
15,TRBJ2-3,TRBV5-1,CASSPRERSTDTQYF
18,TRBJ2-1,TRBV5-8,CASSPTRLAGSSYNEQFF
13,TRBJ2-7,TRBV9,CASSGTGVGEQYF
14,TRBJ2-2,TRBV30,CAWSSTGGPGELFF
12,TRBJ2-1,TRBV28,CASSFTELEQFF
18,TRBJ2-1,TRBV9,CASSVRSGSGSSYNEQFF
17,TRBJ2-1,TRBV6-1,CASSELGGLISYNEQFF
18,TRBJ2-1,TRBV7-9,CASSLFVAGGISYNEQFF
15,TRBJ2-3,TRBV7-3,CASSHLAGRTDTQYF
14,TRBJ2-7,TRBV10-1,CASGTGAGRYEQYF
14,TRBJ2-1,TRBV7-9,CASTPGGDYNEQFF